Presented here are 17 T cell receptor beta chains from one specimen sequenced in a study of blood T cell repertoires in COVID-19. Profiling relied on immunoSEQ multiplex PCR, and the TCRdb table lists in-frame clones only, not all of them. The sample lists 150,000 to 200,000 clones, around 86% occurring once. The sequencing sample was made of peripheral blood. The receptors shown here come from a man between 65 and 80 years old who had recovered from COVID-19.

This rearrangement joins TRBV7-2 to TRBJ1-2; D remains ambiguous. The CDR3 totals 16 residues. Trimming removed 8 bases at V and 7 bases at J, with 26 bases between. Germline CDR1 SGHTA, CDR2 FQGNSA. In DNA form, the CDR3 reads TGTGCCAGCGCCCTCGGGGAGGGAACGGTCGGCCTTGGCTACACCTTC. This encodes CASALGEGTVGLGYTF.

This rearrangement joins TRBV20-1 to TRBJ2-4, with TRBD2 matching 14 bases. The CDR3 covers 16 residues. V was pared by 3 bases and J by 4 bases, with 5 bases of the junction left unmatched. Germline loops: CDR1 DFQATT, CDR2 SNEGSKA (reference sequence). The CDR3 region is CSASRGTSGGKNIQYF. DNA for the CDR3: TGCAGTGCTAGTAGGGGGACTAGCGGGGGAAAAAACATTCAGTACTTC.

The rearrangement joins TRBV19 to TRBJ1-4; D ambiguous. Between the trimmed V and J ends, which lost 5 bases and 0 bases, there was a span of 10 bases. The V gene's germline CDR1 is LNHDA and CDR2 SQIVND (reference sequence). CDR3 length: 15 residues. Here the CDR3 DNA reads TGTGCCAGTAGTGCCGTTGCGACAACTAATGAAAAACTGTTTTTT. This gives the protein CASSAVATTNEKLFF. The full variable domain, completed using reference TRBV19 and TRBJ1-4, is DGGITQSPKYLFRKEGQNVTLSCEQNLNHDAMYWYRQDPGQGLRLIYYSQIVNDFQKGDIAEGYSVSREKKESFPLTVTSAQKNPTAFYLCASSAVATTNEKLFFGSGTQLSVL.

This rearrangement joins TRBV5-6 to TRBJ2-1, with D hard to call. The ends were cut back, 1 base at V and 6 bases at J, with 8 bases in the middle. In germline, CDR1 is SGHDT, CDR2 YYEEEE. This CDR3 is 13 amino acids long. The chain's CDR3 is CASSLQVGNEQFF. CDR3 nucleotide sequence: TGTGCCAGCAGCTTGCAGGTAGGCAATGAGCAGTTCTTC.

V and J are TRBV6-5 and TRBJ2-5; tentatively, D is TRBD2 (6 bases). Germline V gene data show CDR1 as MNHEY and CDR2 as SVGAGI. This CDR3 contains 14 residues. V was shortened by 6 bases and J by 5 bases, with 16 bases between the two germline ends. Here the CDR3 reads CASRPTARGETQYF. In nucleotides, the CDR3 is TGTGCCAGCAGACCTACGGCCCGGGGGGAGACCCAGTACTTC.

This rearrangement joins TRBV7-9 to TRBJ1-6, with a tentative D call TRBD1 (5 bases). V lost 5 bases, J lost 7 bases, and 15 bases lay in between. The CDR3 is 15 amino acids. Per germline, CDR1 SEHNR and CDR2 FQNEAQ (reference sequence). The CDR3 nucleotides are TGTGCCAGCAGCACAGGAGCGTTGGACAATTCACCCCTCCACTTT. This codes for CASSTGALDNSPLHF. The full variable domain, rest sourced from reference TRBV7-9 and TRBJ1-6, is DTGVSQNPRHKITKRGQNVTFRCDPISEHNRLYWYRQTLGQGPEFLTYFQNEAQLEKSRLLSDRFSAERPKGSFSTLEIQRTEQGDSAMYLCASSTGALDNSPLHFGNGTRLTVT.

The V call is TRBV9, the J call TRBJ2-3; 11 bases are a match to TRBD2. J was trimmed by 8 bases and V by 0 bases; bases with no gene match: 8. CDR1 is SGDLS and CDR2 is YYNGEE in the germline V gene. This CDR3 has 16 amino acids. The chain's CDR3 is CASSVGWTSGSGTQYF. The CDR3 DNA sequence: TGTGCCAGCAGCGTAGGGTGGACTAGCGGGTCCGGTACGCAGTATTTT.

The CDR3 reads CASTRDSNSPLHF. The CDR3 DNA reads as TGTGCCAGCACTCGGGACAGTAATTCACCCCTCCACTTT. The J gene is TRBJ1-6, the V gene TRBV2; TRBD1 matches at 7 bases. Trimming at V came to 7 bases and at J to 6 bases, leaving 3 bases not matched to a gene. This CDR3 is built from 13 residues. The germline V gene encodes CDR1 SNHLY and CDR2 FYNNEI.

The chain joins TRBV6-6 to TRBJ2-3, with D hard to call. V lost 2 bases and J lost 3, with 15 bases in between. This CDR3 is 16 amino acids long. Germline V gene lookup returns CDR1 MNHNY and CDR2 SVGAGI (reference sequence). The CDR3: CASSYVSFRSTDTQYF. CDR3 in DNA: TGTGCCAGCAGTTACGTTTCGTTCCGGTCGACAGATACGCAGTATTTT.

CDR3 region: CASSLDLLADKREYF. CDR3 DNA: TGCGCCAGCAGCTTGGATCTATTAGCGGATAAAAGAGAGTATTTT. The chain is built from TRBV5-1 and TRBJ2-3; weak D call: TRBD2 (6 bases). The CDR3 spans 15 residues. The germline V gene encodes CDR1 SGHRS and CDR2 YFSETQ. Trimming took off 0 bases at V and 13 bases at J, with 21 bases between the two ends.

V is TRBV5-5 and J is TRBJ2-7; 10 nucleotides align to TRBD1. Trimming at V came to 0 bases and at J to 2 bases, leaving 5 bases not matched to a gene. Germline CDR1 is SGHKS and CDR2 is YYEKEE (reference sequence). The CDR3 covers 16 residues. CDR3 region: CASSLVWDRGTYEQYF. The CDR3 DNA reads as TGTGCCAGCAGCTTGGTTTGGGACAGGGGAACCTACGAGCAGTACTTC.

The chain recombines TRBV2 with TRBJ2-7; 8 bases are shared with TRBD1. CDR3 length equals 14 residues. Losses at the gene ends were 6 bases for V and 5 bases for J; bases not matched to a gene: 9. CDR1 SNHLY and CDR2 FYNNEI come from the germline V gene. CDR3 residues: CASRLTDRAHEQYF. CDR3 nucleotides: TGTGCCAGCAGATTGACGGACAGGGCCCACGAGCAGTACTTC.

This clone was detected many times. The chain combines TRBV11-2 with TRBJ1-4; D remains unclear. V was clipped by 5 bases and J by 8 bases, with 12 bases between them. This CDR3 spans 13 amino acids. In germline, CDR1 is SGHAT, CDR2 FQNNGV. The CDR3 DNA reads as TGTGCCAGCAGCGCGCCGGGTGGCGAAAAACTGTTTTTT. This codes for CASSAPGGEKLFF.

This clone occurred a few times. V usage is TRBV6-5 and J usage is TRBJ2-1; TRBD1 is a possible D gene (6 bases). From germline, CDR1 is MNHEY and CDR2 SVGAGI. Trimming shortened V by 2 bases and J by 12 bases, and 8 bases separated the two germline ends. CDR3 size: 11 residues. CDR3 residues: CASSYGQLQFF. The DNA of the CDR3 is TGTGCCAGCAGTTACGGACAGTTGCAGTTCTTC.

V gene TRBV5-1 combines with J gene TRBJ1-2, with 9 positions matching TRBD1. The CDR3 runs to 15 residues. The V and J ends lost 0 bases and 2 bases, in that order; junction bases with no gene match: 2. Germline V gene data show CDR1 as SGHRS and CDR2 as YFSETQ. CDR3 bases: TGCGCCAGCAGCTTGGAGACAGGGGGAAACTATGGCTACACCTTC. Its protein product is CASSLETGGNYGYTF.

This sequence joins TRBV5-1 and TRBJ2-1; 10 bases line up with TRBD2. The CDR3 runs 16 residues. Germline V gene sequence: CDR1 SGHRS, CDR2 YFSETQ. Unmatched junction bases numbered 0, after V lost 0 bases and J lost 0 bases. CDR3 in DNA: TGCGCCAGCAGCTTGGCTAGCGGGAGCTCCTACAATGAGCAGTTCTTC. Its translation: CASSLASGSSYNEQFF.

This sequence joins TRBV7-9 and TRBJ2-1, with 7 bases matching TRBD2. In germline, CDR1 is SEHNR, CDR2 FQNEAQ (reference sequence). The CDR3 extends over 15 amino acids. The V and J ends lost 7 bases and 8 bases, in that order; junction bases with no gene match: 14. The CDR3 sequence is CASTPGGVGNDEQFF. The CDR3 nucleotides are TGTGCCAGCACCCCTGGGGGGGTGGGCAACGATGAGCAGTTCTTC.